The 19 T cell receptor beta chains below all came from one sample that was sequenced in a study of blood T cell repertoires in COVID-19. TCRdb's copy holds only in-frame clones and misses some; the assay was immunoSEQ multiplex PCR. The sample includes some 99,000 clones, 84% of them seen just once. Sequenced material: peripheral blood. The receptors were sampled from a woman aged 45-65 years with acute or convalescent COVID-19.

This chain links TRBV28 with TRBJ2-7; 9 bases agree with TRBD1. Per germline, CDR1 MDHEN and CDR2 SYDVKM. The trim removed 4 bases at V and 2 bases at J, leaving 6 bases unmatched. The CDR3 sequence is 15 residues long. The CDR3 here is CASSSGDRAAYEQYF. In DNA, the CDR3 is TGTGCCAGCAGTTCAGGGGACAGGGCGGCCTACGAGCAGTACTTC.

The chain combines TRBV5-1 with TRBJ2-2; the match to TRBD1 covers 7 bases. CDR1 is SGHRS, CDR2 YFSETQ, per germline. This CDR3 region has 15 residues. With V trimmed by 4 bases and J by 4 bases, 7 bases remained unmatched. Here the CDR3 reads CASSLQGVGTGELFF. CDR3 DNA: TGCGCCAGCAGCCTCCAGGGGGTGGGCACCGGGGAGCTGTTTTTT.

The chain couples TRBV28 to TRBJ1-5; no clear D. The ends were cut back, 5 bases at V and 4 bases at J, with 12 bases in the middle. There are 14 residues in the CDR3. Germline V gives CDR1 MDHEN, CDR2 SYDVKM. The CDR3 nucleotides read TGTGCCAGCAGTCTCAGAGGGTTAAATCAGCCCCAGCATTTT. This encodes CASSLRGLNQPQHF.

The rearrangement links TRBV5-1 to TRBJ2-5, with 7 nucleotides matching TRBD2. The V gene end was trimmed by 1 base and the J gene end by 1 base; junction bases not matched to a gene: 4. CDR1 SGHRS and CDR2 YFSETQ come from the germline V gene. The CDR3 is 15 residues long. The CDR3 nucleotides read TGCGCCAGCAGCTTGCCGAGCGGGGTCCAAGAGACCCAGTACTTC. Amino acid sequence: CASSLPSGVQETQYF.

This clone was picked up one time. This chain links TRBV6-5 with TRBJ1-3; TRBD1 matches at 7 bases. CDR3 size: 13 residues. Trimming at V came to 5 bases and at J to 4 bases, leaving 2 bases not matched to a gene. Looked up from germline, CDR1 is MNHEY and CDR2 is SVGAGI. CDR3 protein: CASSRGPGNTIYF. CDR3 nucleotides: TGTGCCAGCAGTAGGGGGCCAGGAAACACCATATATTTT.

The chain recombines TRBV29-1 with TRBJ1-5; D remains ambiguous. This CDR3 comprises 14 residues. Germline CDR1 and CDR2: SQVTM and ANQGSEA. Deletions cut 4 bases from V and 4 bases from J, with 14 bases between. The CDR3 DNA reads as TGCAGCGTTGCTAATGGCGGTTTGAATCAGCCCCAGCATTTT. Translating it yields CSVANGGLNQPQHF.

The chain has TRBV28 and TRBJ1-5; 9 bases fit TRBD1. The CDR3 length is 16 residues. CDR1 and CDR2 from the germline V gene are MDHEN and SYDVKM. After removal of 0 bases from V and 0 bases from J, the junction contained 0 bases not matched to a gene. The CDR3: CASSLWTGGSNQPQHF. The CDR3 DNA reads as TGTGCCAGCAGTTTATGGACAGGGGGTAGCAATCAGCCCCAGCATTTT.

This sequence joins TRBV29-1 and TRBJ1-2, with D possibly being TRBD1 (6 bases). With 4 bases removed from V and 13 bases from J, the gap between germline ends came to 16 bases. Germline CDR1 and CDR2: SQVTM and ANQGSEA. CDR3 size: 11 residues. Here the CDR3 DNA reads TGCAGCGTTGTGAGGCAGGGGATTTTCACCTTC. Amino acid sequence: CSVVRQGIFTF.

The chain joins TRBV3-1 (or the pseudogene TRBV3-2) to TRBJ2-7; weak D call: TRBD1 (6 bases). CDR3 length: 13 amino acids. Trimming shortened V by 2 bases and J by 6 bases, and 11 bases separated the two germline ends. The germline gives CDR1 LGHDT, CDR2 YNNKEL (reference sequence). The CDR3 DNA reads as TGTGCCAGCAGCCAAAGCAGGGGTTCCGAGCAGTACTTC. It is translated as CASSQSRGSEQYF.

The chain has TRBV7-9 and TRBJ1-5, with TRBD1 matching over 10 bases. The CDR3 covers 15 residues. The germline V gene has CDR1 SEHNR and CDR2 FQNEAQ (reference sequence). V was clipped by 6 bases and J by 5 bases; unmatched bases: 7. CDR3 protein: CASSTPGTGDQPQHF. The DNA of the CDR3 is TGTGCCAGCAGTACCCCCGGGACAGGGGATCAGCCCCAGCATTTT.

The V and J genes are TRBV5-4 and TRBJ2-1, with 10 nucleotides matching TRBD1. V trimming: 9 bases; J trimming: 7 bases; junction bases outside the gene matches: 7. The germline V gene has CDR1 SGHNT and CDR2 YYREEE (reference sequence). CDR3 length: 13 amino acids. CDR3 loop: CATRTGGKNEQFF. Written as DNA, the CDR3 is TGTGCCACCAGGACAGGGGGGAAGAATGAGCAGTTCTTC.

The V call is TRBV6-5, the J call TRBJ1-5; D gene unclear. CDR1 MNHEY and CDR2 SVGAGI come from the germline V gene. The CDR3 covers 15 residues. V lost 2 bases and J lost 4, with 12 bases in between. CDR3 in DNA: TGTGCCAGCAGTTACGCCGCGAACGGGAATCAGCCCCAGCATTTT. Translation gives CASSYAANGNQPQHF.

This chain joins TRBV21-1 and TRBJ1-4; the D call of TRBD1 is as the table states it, not checked on the DNA. TRBV21-1 represents a pseudogene. The CDR3 consists of 18 residues. This chain's CDR3 is CASSNPWTQGRQREKLFF. Written as DNA, the CDR3 is TGTGCCAGCAGCAACCCATGGACACAGGGGAGGCAGAGAGAAAAACTGTTTTTT.

V usage is TRBV6-1 and J usage is TRBJ2-7; the D is unclear. The CDR3 runs 17 residues. Trimming left V 4 bases short and J 0 bases short, with 19 bases between. Germline V gives CDR1 MNHNS, CDR2 SASEGT. The DNA for the CDR3 is TGTGCCAGCAGTGGACAATTAGGCCTGCGTAGCTCCTACGAGCAGTACTTC. Protein sequence: CASSGQLGLRSSYEQYF.

Worth noting for this clone: Other DNA sequences in this sample translate to the same CDR3. The V call is TRBV5-6, the J call TRBJ1-1, with D tentatively TRBD1 (5 bases). The length of the CDR3 is 13 residues. Trimming removed 0 bases from V and 4 bases from J, with 7 bases in between. Germline-derived CDR1 and CDR2 are SGHDT and YYEEEE. The CDR3 spells CASSLGQFTEAFF. DNA for the CDR3: TGTGCCAGCAGCTTGGGACAGTTCACTGAAGCTTTCTTT.

CDR3 DNA sequence: TGTGCCAGCAGTCCGTGGACAGGGCGAAATACGCAGTATTTT. It is translated as CASSPWTGRNTQYF. This rearrangement joins TRBV28 to TRBJ2-3, with 8 positions matching TRBD1. Trimming cost V 5 bases and J 7 bases; bases outside gene matches: 8. This CDR3 region has 14 residues. CDR1 and CDR2 (germline): MDHEN, SYDVKM.

This clone was seen a few times. The germline gene is not matched at one end of the junction; a read error may be the cause. The V gene is TRBV7-2, the J gene TRBJ1-4, with unresolved D. The CDR3 totals 14 residues. The germline gives CDR1 SGHTA, CDR2 FQGNSA. CDR3 residues: CASSLVPGNGKLFF. The CDR3 bases are TGTGCCAGCAGCTTAGTCCCGGGGAATGGAAAACTGTTTTTT. Full variable domain (remainder filled in from reference TRBV7-2 and TRBJ1-4): GAGVSQSPSNKVTEKGKDVELRCDPISGHTALYWYRQSLGQGLEFLIYFQGNSAPDKSGLPSDRFSAERTGGSVSTLTIQRTQQEDSAVYLCASSLVPGNGKLFFGSGTQLSVL.

This clone was recorded once. This chain uses TRBV11-2 with TRBJ1-2, with D hard to call. The V gene's germline CDR1 is SGHAT and CDR2 FQNNGV. The V end lost 3 bases, the J end lost 6 bases, and 17 bases lay between the germline ends. The CDR3 totals 15 residues. CDR3 in DNA: TGTGCCAGCAGCTTGGGTCGACTCCCTTGGGATGGCTACACCTTC. Translation: CASSLGRLPWDGYTF.

CDR3 nucleotide sequence: TGTGCCAGCAGGTCGGGACAGGGAGGCAATCAGCCCCAGCATTTT. This translates into CASRSGQGGNQPQHF. The chain links TRBV6-1 to TRBJ1-5; TRBD1 agrees at 9 bases. The length of the CDR3 is 15 residues. V was clipped by 6 bases and J by 2 bases; unmatched bases: 5. CDR1 is MNHNS, CDR2 SASEGT, per germline.